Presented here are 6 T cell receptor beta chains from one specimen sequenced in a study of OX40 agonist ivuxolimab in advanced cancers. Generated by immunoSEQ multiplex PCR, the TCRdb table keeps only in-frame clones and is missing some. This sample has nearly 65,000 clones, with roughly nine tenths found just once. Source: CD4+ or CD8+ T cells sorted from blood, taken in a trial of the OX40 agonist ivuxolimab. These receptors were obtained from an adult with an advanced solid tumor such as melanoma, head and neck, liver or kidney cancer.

This chain's CDR3 is CASSVPDSQETQYF. DNA for the CDR3: TGTGCCAGCAGCGTACCGGACAGCCAAGAGACCCAGTACTTC. This rearrangement joins TRBV9 to TRBJ2-5, with a tentative D call TRBD1 (6 bases). The CDR3 is 14 amino acids. CDR1 is SGDLS, CDR2 YYNGEE, per germline. V gave up 1 base and J gave up 1 base, with 8 bases separating them.

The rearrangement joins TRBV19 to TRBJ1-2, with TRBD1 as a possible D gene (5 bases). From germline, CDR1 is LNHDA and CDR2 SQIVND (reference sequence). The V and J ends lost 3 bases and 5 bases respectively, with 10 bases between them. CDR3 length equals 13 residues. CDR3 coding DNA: TGTGCCAGTAGTATCTCATGGGGGTATGGCTACACCTTC. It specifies CASSISWGYGYTF.

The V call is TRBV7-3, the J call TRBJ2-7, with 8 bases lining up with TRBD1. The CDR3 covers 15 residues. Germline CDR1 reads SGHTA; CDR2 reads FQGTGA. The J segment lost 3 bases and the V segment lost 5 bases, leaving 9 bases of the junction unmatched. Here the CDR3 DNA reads TGTGCCAGCAGCCTCGGGGCAGGGGGCCTCTACGAGCAGTACTTC. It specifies CASSLGAGGLYEQYF.

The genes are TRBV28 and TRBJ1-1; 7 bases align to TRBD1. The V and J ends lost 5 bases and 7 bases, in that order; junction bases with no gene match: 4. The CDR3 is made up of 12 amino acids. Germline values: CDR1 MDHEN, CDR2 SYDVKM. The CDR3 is CASSEGAFEAFF. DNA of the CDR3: TGTGCCAGCAGTGAGGGGGCGTTTGAAGCTTTCTTT.

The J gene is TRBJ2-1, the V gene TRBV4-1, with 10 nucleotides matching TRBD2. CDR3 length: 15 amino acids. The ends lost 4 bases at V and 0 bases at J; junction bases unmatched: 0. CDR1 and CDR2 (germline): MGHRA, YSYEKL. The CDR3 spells CASSRTSGSYNEQFF. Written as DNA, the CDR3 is TGCGCCAGCAGCCGGACTAGCGGCTCCTACAATGAGCAGTTCTTC.

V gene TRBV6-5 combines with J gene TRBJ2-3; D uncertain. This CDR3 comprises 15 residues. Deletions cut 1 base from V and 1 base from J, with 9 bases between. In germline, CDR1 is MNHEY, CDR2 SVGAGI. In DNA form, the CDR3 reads TGTGCCAGCAGTTACTTAGCTTGGGGCACAGATACGCAGTATTTT. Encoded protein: CASSYLAWGTDTQYF.